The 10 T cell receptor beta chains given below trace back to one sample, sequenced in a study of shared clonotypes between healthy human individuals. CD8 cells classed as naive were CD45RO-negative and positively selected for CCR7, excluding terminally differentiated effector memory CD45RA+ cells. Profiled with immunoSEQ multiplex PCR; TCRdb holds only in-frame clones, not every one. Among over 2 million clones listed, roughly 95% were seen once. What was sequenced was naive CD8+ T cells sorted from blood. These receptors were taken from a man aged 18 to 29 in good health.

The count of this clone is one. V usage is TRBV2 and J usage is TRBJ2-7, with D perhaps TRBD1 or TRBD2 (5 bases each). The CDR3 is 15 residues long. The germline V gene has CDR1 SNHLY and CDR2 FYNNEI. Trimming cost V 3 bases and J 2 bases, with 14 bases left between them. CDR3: CASSEYTGPTYEQYF. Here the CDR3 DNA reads TGTGCCAGCAGTGAGTACACGGGGCCTACCTACGAGCAGTACTTC. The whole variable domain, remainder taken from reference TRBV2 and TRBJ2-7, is EPEVTQTPSHQVTQMGQEVILRCVPISNHLYFYWYRQILGQKVEFLVSFYNNEISEKSEIFDDQFSVERPDGSNFTLKIRSTKLEDSAMYFCASSEYTGPTYEQYFGPGTRLTVT.

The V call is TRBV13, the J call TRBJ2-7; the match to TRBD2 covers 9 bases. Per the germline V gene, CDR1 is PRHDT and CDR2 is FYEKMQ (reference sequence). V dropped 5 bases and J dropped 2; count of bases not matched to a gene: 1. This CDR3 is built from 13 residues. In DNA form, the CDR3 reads TGTGCCAGCAGCCCTAGCGGGGCCTACGAGCAGTACTTC. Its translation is CASSPSGAYEQYF.

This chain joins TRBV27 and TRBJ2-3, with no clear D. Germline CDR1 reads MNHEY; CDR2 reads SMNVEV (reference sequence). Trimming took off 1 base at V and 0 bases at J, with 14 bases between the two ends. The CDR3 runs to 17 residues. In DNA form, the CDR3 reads TGTGCCAGCAGTTTATGGGCCGAAGAGTCTAGCACAGATACGCAGTATTTT. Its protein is CASSLWAEESSTDTQYF.

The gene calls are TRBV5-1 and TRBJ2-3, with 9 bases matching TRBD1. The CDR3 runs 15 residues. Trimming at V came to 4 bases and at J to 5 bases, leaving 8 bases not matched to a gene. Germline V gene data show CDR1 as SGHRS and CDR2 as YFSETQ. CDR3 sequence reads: CASSNTGGLGDTQYF. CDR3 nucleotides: TGCGCCAGCAGCAACACAGGGGGCCTCGGAGATACGCAGTATTTT.

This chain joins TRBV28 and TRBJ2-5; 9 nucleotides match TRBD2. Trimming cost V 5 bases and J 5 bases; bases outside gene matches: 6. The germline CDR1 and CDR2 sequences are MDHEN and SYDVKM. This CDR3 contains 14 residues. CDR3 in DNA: TGTGCCAGCAGTGGCGGGGGGGCCGCGGAGACCCAGTACTTC. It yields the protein CASSGGGAAETQYF.

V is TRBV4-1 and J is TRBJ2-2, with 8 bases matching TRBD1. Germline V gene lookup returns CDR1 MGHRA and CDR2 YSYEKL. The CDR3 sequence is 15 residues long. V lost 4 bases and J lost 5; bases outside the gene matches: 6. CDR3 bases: TGCGCCAGCAGCCTAGGACAGGGTTGGACCGGGGAGCTGTTTTTT. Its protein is CASSLGQGWTGELFF.

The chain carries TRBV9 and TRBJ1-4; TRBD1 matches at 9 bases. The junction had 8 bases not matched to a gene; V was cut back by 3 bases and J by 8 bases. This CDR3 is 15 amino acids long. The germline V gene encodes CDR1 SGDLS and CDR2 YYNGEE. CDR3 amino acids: CASSARQGGLEKLFF. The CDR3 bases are TGTGCCAGCAGCGCGCGACAGGGGGGACTCGAAAAACTGTTTTTT.

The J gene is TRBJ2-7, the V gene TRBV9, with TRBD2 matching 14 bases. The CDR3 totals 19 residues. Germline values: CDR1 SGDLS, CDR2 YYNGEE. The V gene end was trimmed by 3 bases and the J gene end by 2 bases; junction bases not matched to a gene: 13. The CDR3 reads CASSGIPGLAGVSPYEQYF. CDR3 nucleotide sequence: TGTGCCAGCAGCGGAATTCCGGGACTAGCGGGAGTTTCCCCCTACGAGCAGTACTTC.

The CDR3: CASSVGGLSTDTQYF. DNA of the CDR3: TGTGCCAGCAGTGTCGGGGGGCTTAGCACAGATACGCAGTATTTT. The chain joins TRBV6-1 to TRBJ2-3, with a tentative D call TRBD2 (7 bases). This CDR3 contains 15 residues. V lost 4 bases and J lost 0, with 11 bases in between. Germline CDR1 and CDR2: MNHNS and SASEGT.

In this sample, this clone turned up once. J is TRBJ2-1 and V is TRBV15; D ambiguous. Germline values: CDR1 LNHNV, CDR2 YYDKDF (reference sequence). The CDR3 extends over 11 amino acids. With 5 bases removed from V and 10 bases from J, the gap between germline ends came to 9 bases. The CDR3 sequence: CATSGSLEQFF. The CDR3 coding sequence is TGTGCCACCAGCGGATCGTTGGAGCAGTTCTTC.